One T cell receptor beta chain is described in this entry. J was trimmed by 6 bases and V by 0 bases; bases with no gene match: 7. CDR1 and CDR2 from the germline V gene are SNHLY and FYNNEI. CDR3 length equals 16 residues. Some clones are missing from TCRdb's copy, which holds only in-frame ones; the method was immunoSEQ multiplex PCR. The table has about 19,000 clones, over 75% seen once. The data belong to a study of somatic mutations in cytotoxic T cells in rheumatoid arthritis. The wider study: Using a FACSAria II or Sony SH800, a portion of the V beta antibody-stained T-cell populations were flow-sorted at nearly 100% purity, and among those populations were V beta1+ cells that were then sequenced for TCRB.

Sequenced input: CD8+ T cells sorted from blood. The sequence was obtained from a woman in her forties or fifties in good health. The V gene is TRBV2, the J gene TRBJ2-1, with 8 positions matching TRBD2. The CDR3 sequence is CASSEALGLAGNEQFF. CDR3 DNA sequence: TGTGCCAGCAGTGAAGCGCTTGGGCTAGCGGGCAATGAGCAGTTCTTC.